This TCR beta chain was captured in a study of cytomegalovirus exposure and HLA in healthy donors. Study-wide background: There were under 130 million unique TCR beta sequences, drawn from about 179 million T cells, in an earlier analysis.

Study results and caveats: TCR beta V- and J-gene trimming, according to a later analysis, was linked to a missense DCLRE1C variant. Immune exposure data for these donors was limited to CMV serostatus. According to the study, around 160 TCR beta chains were cytomegalovirus-associated.

This CDR3 spans 15 amino acids. From germline, CDR1 is KGHSH and CDR2 LQKENI. J gave up 4 bases and V 5 bases, and 9 bases lay outside the gene matches. This clone was detected only once. Its antigen is unknown. Use of 60 Vbeta and 13 Jbeta primers characterized the PCR. Using immunoSEQ multiplex PCR, the repertoire was profiled, and TCRdb retains in-frame clones only, with some absent. Of 150,000 to 200,000 clones in the sample, roughly 85% were seen once. This TCR was recovered from a woman aged 45-60 years in good health and CMV-seronegative. The sample was PBMCs. The V call is TRBV18, the J call TRBJ2-7, with 9 nucleotides matching TRBD1. The CDR3 here is CASSTIGTGSYEQYF. The CDR3 DNA reads TGTGCCAGCTCAACAATCGGGACAGGGTCGTACGAGCAGTACTTC.